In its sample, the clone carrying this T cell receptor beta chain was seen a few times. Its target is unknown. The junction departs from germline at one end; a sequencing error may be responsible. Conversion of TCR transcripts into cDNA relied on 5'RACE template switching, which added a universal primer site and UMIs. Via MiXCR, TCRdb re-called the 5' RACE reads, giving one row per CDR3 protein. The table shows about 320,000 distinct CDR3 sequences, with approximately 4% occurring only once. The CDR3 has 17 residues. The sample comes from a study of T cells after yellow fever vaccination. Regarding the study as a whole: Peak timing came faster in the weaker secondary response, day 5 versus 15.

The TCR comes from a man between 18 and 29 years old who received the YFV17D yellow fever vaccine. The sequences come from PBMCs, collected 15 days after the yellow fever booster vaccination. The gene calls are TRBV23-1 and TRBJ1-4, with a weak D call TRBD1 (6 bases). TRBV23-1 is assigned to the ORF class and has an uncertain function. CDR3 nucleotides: TGCGCCAGCAGTCAATCGAGTTGGGGGGCCCCGAATGTAAAACTGTTTTTT. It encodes CASSQSSWGAPNVKLFF.